This TCR beta chain was profiled in a study of T cells in Graves' hyperthyroidism and ophthalmopathy. Overall study: Prior to any treatment, at the point of initial diagnosis, peripheral blood was collected. General study results and limits: Ophthalmopathy was predicted by the model a median of approximately 6.6 months ahead of onset.

Uncontrolled infections, other autoimmune diseases, pregnancy or lactation led to exclusion of patients. Blood sampling occurred at first hyperthyroidism diagnosis, ahead of any ophthalmopathy symptoms. Researchers amplified the TCR beta CDR3 regions from RNA transcripts. HTBI primers were used for first-round RT-PCR of the TCR CDR3. TCRdb recomputed calls from the multiplex PCR reads with MiXCR, one row per CDR3 protein. The sample holds some 150,000 distinct CDR3 sequences, more than 20% seen once. On this clonotype: Antigen: not known.

The sample taken for sequencing was blood. The clonotype was recovered from a woman between 45 and 65 years old with Graves' hyperthyroidism that later progressed to Graves' ophthalmopathy.

CDR3 DNA: TGTGCCAGCAGCTTGGTTGGGGGTTCTAACTATGGCTACACCTTC. Protein: CASSLVGGSNYGYTF. V is TRBV5-4 and J is TRBJ1-2; tentative D call: TRBD1 (5 bases). Trimming removed 0 bases from V and 0 bases from J, with 9 bases in between. Germline V gene lookup returns CDR1 SGHNT and CDR2 YYREEE (reference sequence). CDR3 length: 15 residues. The full variable domain, its missing parts supplied by reference TRBV5-4 and TRBJ1-2, is ETGVTQSPTHLIKTRGQQVTLRCSSQSGHNTVSWYQQALGQGPQFIFQYYREEENGRGNFPPRFSGLQFPNYSSELNVNALELDDSALYLCASSLVGGSNYGYTFGSGTRLTVV.